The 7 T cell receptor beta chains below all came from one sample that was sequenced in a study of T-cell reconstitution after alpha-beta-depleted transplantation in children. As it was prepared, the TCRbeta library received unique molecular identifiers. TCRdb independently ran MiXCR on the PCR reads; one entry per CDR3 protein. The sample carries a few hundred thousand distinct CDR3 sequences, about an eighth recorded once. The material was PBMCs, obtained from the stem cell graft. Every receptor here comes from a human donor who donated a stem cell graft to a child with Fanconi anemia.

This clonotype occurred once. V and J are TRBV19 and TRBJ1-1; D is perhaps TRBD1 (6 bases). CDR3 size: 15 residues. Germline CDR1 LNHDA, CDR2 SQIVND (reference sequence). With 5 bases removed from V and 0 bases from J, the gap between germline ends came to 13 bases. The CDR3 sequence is CASSVWDTVNTEAFF. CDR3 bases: TGTGCCAGTAGTGTTTGGGACACCGTGAACACTGAAGCTTTCTTT.

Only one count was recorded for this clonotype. CDR3 in amino acids: CASSLAMDVEQFF. CDR3 bases: TGTGCCAGCAGTTTAGCGATGGACGTTGAGCAGTTCTTC. The chain employs TRBV12-3 or TRBV12-4 and TRBJ2-1; D remains ambiguous. This CDR3 has 13 residues. V lost 0 bases and J lost 9, with 9 bases in between.

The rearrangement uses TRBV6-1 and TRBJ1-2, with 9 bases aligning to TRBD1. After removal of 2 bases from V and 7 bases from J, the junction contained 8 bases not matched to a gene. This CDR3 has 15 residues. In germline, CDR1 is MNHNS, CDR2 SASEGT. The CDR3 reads CASSELRTGAVGYTF. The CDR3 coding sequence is TGTGCCAGCAGTGAATTGAGGACAGGGGCAGTTGGCTACACCTTC.

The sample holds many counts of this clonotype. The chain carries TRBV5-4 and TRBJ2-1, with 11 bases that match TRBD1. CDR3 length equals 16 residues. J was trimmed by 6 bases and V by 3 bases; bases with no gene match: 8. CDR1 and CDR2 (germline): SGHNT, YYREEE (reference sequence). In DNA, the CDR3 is TGTGCCAGCAGCTCCTTGACCGGGACAGGGGGCAATGAGCAGTTCTTC. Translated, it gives CASSSLTGTGGNEQFF.

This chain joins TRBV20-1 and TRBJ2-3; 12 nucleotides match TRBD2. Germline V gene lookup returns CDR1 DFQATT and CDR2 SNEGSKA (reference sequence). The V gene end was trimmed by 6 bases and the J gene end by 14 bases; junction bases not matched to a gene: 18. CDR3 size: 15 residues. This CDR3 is CSADSRTSGETSSYF. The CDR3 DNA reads TGCAGTGCCGACTCTCGGACTAGCGGGGAGACTTCGTCGTATTTT.

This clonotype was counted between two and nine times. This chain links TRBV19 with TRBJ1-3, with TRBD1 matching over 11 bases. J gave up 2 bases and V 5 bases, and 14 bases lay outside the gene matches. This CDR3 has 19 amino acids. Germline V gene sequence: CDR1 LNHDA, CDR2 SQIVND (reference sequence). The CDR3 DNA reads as TGTGCCAGTAGTCCGCGAGGACAGGGGGCGTTGAGAGCTGGAAACACCATATATTTT. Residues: CASSPRGQGALRAGNTIYF.

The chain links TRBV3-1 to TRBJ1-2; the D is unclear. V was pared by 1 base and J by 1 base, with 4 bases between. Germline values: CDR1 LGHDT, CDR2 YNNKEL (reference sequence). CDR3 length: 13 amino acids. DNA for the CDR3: TGTGCCAGCAGCCAAGGTCTTAACTATGGCTACACCTTC. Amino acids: CASSQGLNYGYTF.